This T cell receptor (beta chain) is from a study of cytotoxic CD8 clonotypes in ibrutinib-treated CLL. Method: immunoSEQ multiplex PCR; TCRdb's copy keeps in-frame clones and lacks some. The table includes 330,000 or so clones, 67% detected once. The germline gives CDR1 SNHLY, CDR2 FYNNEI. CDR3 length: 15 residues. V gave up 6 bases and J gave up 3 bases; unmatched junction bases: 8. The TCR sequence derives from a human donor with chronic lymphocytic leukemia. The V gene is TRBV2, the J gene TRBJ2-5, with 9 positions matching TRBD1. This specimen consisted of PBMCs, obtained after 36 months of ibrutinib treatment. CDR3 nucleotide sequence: TGTGCCAGCAGCTGGGACAGGGTAGTGAAAGAGACCCAGTACTTC. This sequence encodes CASSWDRVVKETQYF.